This note documents a single T cell receptor (beta chain) sequence. Some clones are missing from TCRdb's copy, which holds only in-frame ones; the method was immunoSEQ multiplex PCR. The table records roughly 70,000 clones, just under 80% of them present only once. Per the germline V gene, CDR1 is SGHDT and CDR2 is YYEEEE. The CDR3 runs 13 residues. V was shortened by 4 bases and J by 4 bases, with 11 bases between the two germline ends. This entry is derived from a study of blood T cell repertoires in COVID-19. The sequence was obtained from a human donor in a cohort sampled during active COVID-19. The chain couples TRBV5-6 to TRBJ1-1, with D maybe TRBD1 (6 bases). Sequenced: peripheral blood. CDR3 sequence reads: CASSPRGITEAFF. In DNA, the CDR3 is TGTGCCAGCAGCCCCAGGGGTATCACTGAAGCTTTCTTT.